This TCR beta chain derives from a study of T cells in Graves' hyperthyroidism and ophthalmopathy. Study-wide points: Ophthalmopathy could be told apart from stable hyperthyroidism with a 13 V-J model. Among clonotypes expanded in thyroid above 0.001, most were also found in blood.

Amplification of TCR beta CDR3 regions used RNA as the template. HTBI primers were employed in a first-round RT-PCR of the TCR CDR3. MiXCR, applied by TCRdb to the multiplex PCR reads, yields one record per CDR3 protein. The table lists about 640,000 distinct CDR3 sequences, about 20% of them singletons. Points on this clonotype: Its antigen is unidentified.

Researchers barred patients who had uncontrolled infection, other autoimmune disease, pregnancy or lactation. Germline-derived CDR1 and CDR2 are DFQATT and SNEGSKA (reference sequence). There are 11 residues in the CDR3. Trimming pared 3 bases from V and 4 bases from J, leaving 7 bases between. Input material: blood. The clonotype originates from a man aged 30 to 39 with Graves' ophthalmopathy. The V and J genes are TRBV20-1 and TRBJ2-7; D unclear. CDR3 bases: TGCAGTGCTAGGGGTCCTTACGAGCAGTACTTC. This gives the protein CSARGPYEQYF.